These T cell receptor beta chains were read from a single sample in a study of T cell repertoires in cytomegalovirus infection. For these receptors, no antigen is known. MiXCR was run by TCRdb on the reads, yielding one entry per CDR3 protein. The table shows about 310,000 distinct CDR3 sequences, with around 25% occurring only once. Specimen: cultured PBMCs, collected from culture after CMV antigen stimulation. These receptor sequences come from a human donor in good health (CMV status not recorded). Some clones in this sample may be carry-over from other donors' samples. The CDR3 runs from the conserved cysteine through the conserved F or W. Each record gives: V gene, J gene, D gene, clone size, CDR3 protein, CDR3 DNA. D genes are given only for firm matches. Only some rows state a clone size, as once, few, many or a class for expanded clones.

>TRBV29-1|TRBJ1-4|.|.
CSVGVGQGLFF
TGCAGCGTCGGGGTCGGGCAAGGACTGTTTTTT
>TRBV7-6|TRBJ1-4|.|.
CASSFQTSSGEKLFF
TGTGCCAGCAGCTTCCAGACCTCGAGCGGTGAAAAACTGTTTTTT
>TRBV7-9|TRBJ2-3|.|.
CASSRSRGGTDTQYF
TGTGCCAGCAGCAGGTCGCGAGGGGGCACAGATACGCAGTATTTT
>TRBV7-2|TRBJ1-1|.|many
CASSFQTNTEAFF
TGTGCCAGCAGCTTCCAAACGAACACTGAAGCTTTCTTT
>TRBV19|TRBJ2-3|TRBD2|few
CASSSRVSGINWGDTQYF
TGTGCCAGTAGTTCCCGGGTTAGCGGGATTAATTGGGGAGATACGCAGTATTTT
>TRBV10-3|TRBJ2-6|TRBD2|.
CAISGLAGSSGANVLTF
TGTGCCATCAGTGGACTAGCGGGAAGCTCTGGGGCCAACGTCCTGACTTTC
>TRBV20-1|TRBJ2-1|.|.
CSAPTDRYNEQFF
TGCAGTGCCCCGACTGACAGGTACAATGAGCAGTTCTTC
>TRBV7-2|TRBJ1-2|.|many
CASSLGGRQILGYTF
TGTGCCAGCAGCTTAGGGGGCAGGCAGATTTTGGGCTACACCTTC
>TRBV28|TRBJ2-2|.|.
CASSYAPGELFF
TGTGCCAGCAGTTATGCACCGGGAGAGCTGTTTTTT
>TRBV18|TRBJ2-7|.|few
CASSPSMAASSYEQYF
TGTGCCAGCTCACCATCTATGGCGGCAAGTTCCTACGAGCAGTACTTC
>TRBV7-2|TRBJ2-4|TRBD1|many
CASRGTGLNIQYF
TGTGCCAGCAGAGGGACAGGGCTGAACATTCAGTACTTC
>TRBV27|TRBJ1-1|TRBD1|.
CASSSNRDRHFTEAFF
TGTGCCAGCAGTTCGAACCGGGACAGACATTTCACTGAAGCTTTCTTT
>TRBV20-1|TRBJ2-3|TRBD2|.
CSAYSGSASRDTQYF
TGCAGTGCCTATAGCGGGAGTGCCAGCCGGGATACGCAGTATTTT
>TRBV24-1|TRBJ1-2|.|.
CATSGSASGYGYTF
TGTGCCACCAGTGGGTCTGCGTCTGGCTATGGCTACACCTTC
>TRBV4-1|TRBJ2-5|TRBD2|.
CASSHSGTSGRETQYF
TGCGCCAGCAGCCATTCCGGGACTAGCGGGAGGGAGACCCAGTACTTC
>TRBV7-2|TRBJ2-1|TRBD2|many
CASSLARLAGSEQFF
TGTGCCAGCAGCTTGGCTAGGCTAGCGGGTAGTGAGCAGTTCTTC
>TRBV6-6|TRBJ1-2|TRBD1|.
CASSYSGQGVYGYTF
TGTGCCAGCAGTTACTCGGGACAGGGGGTGTATGGCTACACCTTC
>TRBV28|TRBJ2-7|TRBD1|.
CASGGTGTGDYEQYF
TGTGCCAGCGGGGGTACCGGGACAGGGGACTACGAGCAGTACTTC
>TRBV12-3/TRBV12-4|TRBJ1-2|.|few
CASTLDGAAYYGYTF
TGTGCCAGCACCTTAGATGGGGCAGCTTACTATGGCTACACCTTC
>TRBV20-1|TRBJ2-1|.|few
CSARGPTSYNEQFF
TGCAGTGCTAGAGGTCCAACCTCCTACAATGAGCAGTTCTTC
>TRBV27|TRBJ2-7|TRBD2|.
CASSPLQLAGQVVEQYF
TGTGCCAGCAGTCCCCTTCAACTAGCGGGCCAAGTCGTCGAGCAGTACTTC
>TRBV19|TRBJ2-1|.|.
CASSVRTSGPDEQFF
TGTGCCAGTAGTGTTCGGACCAGCGGTCCGGATGAGCAGTTCTTC
>TRBV9|TRBJ2-1|TRBD1|many
CASSPRPPGQASSYNEQFF
TGTGCCAGCAGCCCGAGACCACCGGGACAGGCTAGCTCCTACAATGAGCAGTTCTTC
>TRBV9|TRBJ1-1|.|.
CASSGGVRDTEAFF
TGTGCCAGCAGCGGAGGGGTGAGGGACACTGAAGCTTTCTTT
>TRBV5-1|TRBJ2-3|TRBD2|many
CASSLTSSGLGDTQYF
TGCGCCAGCAGCTTGACGTCTAGCGGGTTGGGAGATACGCAGTATTTT
>TRBV4-1|TRBJ2-5|TRBD1|.
CASSQRRDREAQYF
TGCGCCAGCAGCCAAAGACGGGACAGGGAGGCCCAGTACTTC
>TRBV19|TRBJ1-2|TRBD1|.
CATQGQGAYGYTF
TGTGCCACCCAGGGACAGGGCGCCTATGGCTACACCTTC
>TRBV6-1|TRBJ2-1|TRBD2|many
CASLGRQLAGDYNEQFF
TGTGCCAGCTTGGGACGGCAACTAGCGGGAGACTACAATGAGCAGTTCTTC
>TRBV19|TRBJ1-5|TRBD1|.
CASTKTGDRDQPQHF
TGTGCCAGTACCAAAACAGGGGACAGGGATCAGCCCCAGCATTTT
>TRBV3-1|TRBJ2-1|TRBD2|.
CASSPGGYGGRAYNEQFF
TGTGCCAGCAGCCCCGGAGGGTATGGCGGGAGGGCCTACAATGAGCAGTTCTTC
>TRBV29-1|TRBJ1-4|.|.
CSVEATNEKLFF
TGCAGCGTTGAAGCAACTAATGAAAAACTGTTTTTT
>TRBV20-1|TRBJ2-5|.|.
CSARLNRLLQETQYF
TGCAGTGCTAGACTAAACCGACTACTACAAGAGACCCAGTACTTC
>TRBV7-2|TRBJ2-7|.|many
CASSPRGEQYF
TGTGCCAGCAGCCCACGGGGCGAGCAGTACTTC
>TRBV12-3/TRBV12-4|TRBJ2-1|.|few
CASSFFLAGNEQFF
TGTGCCAGCAGTTTCTTCCTGGCGGGCAATGAGCAGTTCTTC
>TRBV7-8|TRBJ1-6|.|.
CASSLAPGSPLHF
TGTGCCAGCAGCTTAGCCCCAGGTTCACCCCTCCACTTT
>TRBV19|TRBJ2-1|TRBD2|few
CASIRGGTSGYNEQFF
TGTGCCAGTATTAGGGGGGGGACTAGCGGTTACAATGAGCAGTTCTTC
>TRBV9|TRBJ2-7|TRBD2|many
CASSGLAGEDEQYF
TGTGCCAGCAGCGGACTAGCGGGAGAAGACGAGCAGTACTTC
>TRBV6-5|TRBJ2-6|TRBD2|.
CASSRGLAGLGSGANVLTF
TGTGCCAGCAGTCGAGGACTAGCGGGATTAGGTTCTGGGGCCAACGTCCTGACTTTC
>TRBV7-6|TRBJ1-3|.|.
CASSPIPGQLPGNTIYF
TGTGCCAGCAGCCCAATCCCAGGACAGCTCCCCGGAAACACCATATATTTT
>TRBV2|TRBJ2-2|.|once
CASSVWAGELFF
TGTGCCAGCAGTGTCTGGGCCGGGGAGCTGTTTTTT
>TRBV12-3/TRBV12-4|TRBJ1-3|TRBD1|many
CASSRMRQGSGNTIYF
TGTGCCAGCAGTCGGATGAGACAGGGGAGCGGAAACACCATATATTTT
>TRBV18|TRBJ1-3|.|few
CASSPPGSGDTIYF
TGTGCCAGCTCACCACCCGGGTCTGGGGACACCATATATTTT